The 18 T cell receptor beta chains given below trace back to one sample, sequenced in a study of cytomegalovirus exposure and HLA in healthy donors. It was with 60 Vbeta and 13 Jbeta primers that the PCR ran. Libraries were prepared by immunoSEQ multiplex PCR; TCRdb keeps only in-frame clonotypes and omits some of them. Of over 20,000 clones in the sample, around 70% were seen once. Sequencing used PBMCs. These receptors were taken from a woman between 50 and 59 years old in good health and CMV-seronegative.

This clone has only a few counts. CDR3 in amino acids: CAISTPAGGHAVQFF. For the CDR3, the DNA is TGTGCCATCAGTACCCCAGCGGGGGGGCATGCAGTGCAGTTCTTC. This chain joins TRBV10-3 and TRBJ2-1; 10 nucleotides align to TRBD2. CDR3 length: 15 residues. Germline V gives CDR1 ENHRY, CDR2 SYGVKD. V dropped 5 bases and J dropped 12; count of bases not matched to a gene: 13.

The chain employs TRBV29-1 and TRBJ1-2; possibly TRBD1 for D (5 bases). This CDR3 has 16 residues. V lost 1 base and J lost 3, with 18 bases in between. The germline V gene encodes CDR1 SQVTM and CDR2 ANQGSEA. CDR3 DNA sequence: TGCAGCGTTGAAGGGGGGTGGAGGGACGGGTACTATGGCTACACCTTC. Translated, it gives CSVEGGWRDGYYGYTF.

In this sample, this clone turned up once. The chain employs TRBV13 and TRBJ1-1; no firm D call. V was shortened by 7 bases and J by 4 bases, with 13 bases between the two germline ends. The CDR3 runs to 13 residues. Germline CDR1 PRHDT, CDR2 FYEKMQ (reference sequence). In DNA form, the CDR3 reads TGTGCCAGCATGGGCGTGGCGCGCACTGAAGCTTTCTTT. Translating it yields CASMGVARTEAFF.

There are a few counts of this clone. DNA of the CDR3: TGCGCCAGCAGCCAAGACTCAGGGGGCTATGGCTACACCTTC. Translation: CASSQDSGGYGYTF. The rearrangement joins TRBV4-1 to TRBJ1-2, with TRBD1 matching over 7 bases. Germline V gene data show CDR1 as MGHRA and CDR2 as YSYEKL. This CDR3 is 14 amino acids long. The V and J ends lost 0 bases and 4 bases, in that order; junction bases with no gene match: 2.

The chain recombines TRBV6-1 with TRBJ2-7; tentative D call: TRBD2 (6 bases). The CDR3 has 15 residues. Germline assignment: CDR1 MNHNS and CDR2 SASEGT. The V gene lost 9 bases and the J gene lost 4 bases, with 22 bases spanning the gap. In DNA, the CDR3 is TGTGCCAGTCTTTCCACAGGACTACCTTTGTACGAGCAGTACTTC. Protein sequence: CASLSTGLPLYEQYF.

This chain links TRBV5-1 with TRBJ2-5; possible D gene TRBD1, 6 bases. Germline CDR1 reads SGHRS; CDR2 reads YFSETQ. The CDR3 has 13 amino acids. The ends were cut back, 4 bases at V and 2 bases at J, with 9 bases in the middle. In DNA form, the CDR3 reads TGCGCCAGCAGCCACGGACAGCAAGAGACCCAGTACTTC. Encoded protein: CASSHGQQETQYF.

This clone was counted once. V usage is TRBV5-1 and J usage is TRBJ2-7; 8 positions agree with TRBD2. V dropped 3 bases and J dropped 6; count of bases not matched to a gene: 14. The CDR3 spans 16 residues. CDR1 and CDR2 from the germline V gene are SGHRS and YFSETQ. CDR3 in amino acids: CASSSTPAGESGEQYF. The CDR3 DNA is TGCGCCAGCAGCTCCACTCCAGCGGGAGAATCGGGCGAGCAGTACTTC. The complete variable domain, with remaining parts taken from reference TRBV5-1 and TRBJ2-7, reads KAGVTQTPRYLIKTRGQQVTLSCSPISGHRSVSWYQQTPGQGLQFLFEYFSETQRNKGNFPGRFSGRQFSNSRSEMNVSTLELGDSALYLCASSSTPAGESGEQYFGPGTRLTVT.

The gene calls are TRBV5-1 and TRBJ1-6, with a possible D match to TRBD1 (6 bases). The V end lost 1 base, the J end lost 9 bases, and 14 bases lay between the germline ends. Germline V gene sequence: CDR1 SGHRS, CDR2 YFSETQ. The CDR3 spans 15 residues. CDR3 coding DNA: TGCGCCAGCAGCTTGCTTACAGGGTCAGGTTCACCCCTCCACTTT. Its protein is CASSLLTGSGSPLHF.

This chain links TRBV6-1 with TRBJ1-2; D uncertain. With 4 bases removed from V and 2 bases from J, the gap between germline ends came to 11 bases. Germline assignment: CDR1 MNHNS and CDR2 SASEGT. The CDR3 length is 14 residues. CDR3 in DNA: TGTGCCAGCAGTGCGGCGTCCGGGAACTATGGCTACACCTTC. Translating it yields CASSAASGNYGYTF.

The chain links TRBV29-1 to TRBJ1-1; the D is unclear. The V end lost 6 bases, the J end lost 1 base, and 15 bases lay between the germline ends. The CDR3 extends over 14 amino acids. The germline V gene encodes CDR1 SQVTM and CDR2 ANQGSEA. The CDR3 bases are TGCAGCGTGAGCACCGGAGGAGGGAACACTGAAGCTTTCTTT. Translating it yields CSVSTGGGNTEAFF.

In its sample, this clone was seen once. The V gene is TRBV29-1, the J gene TRBJ1-1; D call uncertain. V gave up 4 bases and J gave up 0 bases, with 9 bases separating them. The CDR3 length is 13 residues. Per germline, CDR1 SQVTM and CDR2 ANQGSEA. The CDR3 loop is CSVARQMNTEAFF. The CDR3 coding sequence is TGCAGCGTTGCGAGGCAGATGAACACTGAAGCTTTCTTT.

V gene TRBV10-3 combines with J gene TRBJ2-7; possible D gene TRBD1, 6 bases. This CDR3 has 14 residues. The V gene's germline CDR1 is ENHRY and CDR2 SYGVKD. Between the trimmed V and J ends, which lost 4 bases and 3 bases, there was a span of 13 bases. As DNA, the CDR3 is TGTGCCATCAGTGGCCCCGAAGGGGGCTACGAGCAGTACTTC. This sequence encodes CAISGPEGGYEQYF.

This chain joins TRBV6-6 and TRBJ2-1, with D tentatively TRBD1 (5 bases). The V end was cut by 0 bases, the J end by 7 bases, with 13 bases between. The CDR3 spans 15 residues. Germline assignment: CDR1 MNHNY and CDR2 SVGAGI (reference sequence). CDR3 DNA: TGTGCCAGCAGTTACTCGACGCAGGGTGGTAATGAGCAGTTCTTC. It translates to CASSYSTQGGNEQFF.

V gene TRBV5-1 combines with J gene TRBJ2-7; 7 positions match TRBD1. The junction had 10 bases not matched to a gene; V was cut back by 0 bases and J by 4 bases. Germline V lookup: CDR1 SGHRS, CDR2 YFSETQ. The CDR3 covers 16 residues. The CDR3 is CASSLAIRDRDYEQYF. For the CDR3, the DNA is TGCGCCAGCAGCTTGGCCATCCGGGACAGAGATTACGAGCAGTACTTC. The variable domain in full, with the rest retrieved from reference TRBV5-1 and TRBJ2-7, is KAGVTQTPRYLIKTRGQQVTLSCSPISGHRSVSWYQQTPGQGLQFLFEYFSETQRNKGNFPGRFSGRQFSNSRSEMNVSTLELGDSALYLCASSLAIRDRDYEQYFGPGTRLTVT.

CDR3 sequence (DNA): TGTGCCAGCAGCTTCGGGGTTTTAAGCAATCAGCCCCAGCATTTT. This gives the protein CASSFGVLSNQPQHF. The gene calls are TRBV13 and TRBJ1-5, with D hard to call. The CDR3 sequence is 15 residues long. CDR1 is PRHDT, CDR2 FYEKMQ, per germline (reference sequence). With 3 bases removed from V and 1 base from J, the gap between germline ends came to 10 bases. The full variable domain, completed using reference TRBV13 and TRBJ1-5, is AAGVIQSPRHLIKEKRETATLKCYPIPRHDTVYWYQQGPGQDPQFLISFYEKMQSDKGSIPDRFSAQQFSDYHSELNMSSLELGDSALYFCASSFGVLSNQPQHFGDGTRLSIL.

The V gene is TRBV5-8, the J gene TRBJ1-1, with D perhaps TRBD1 (5 bases). CDR3 length: 13 amino acids. Germline loops: CDR1 SGHTS, CDR2 YDEGEE. V lost 0 bases to trimming and J lost 6 bases, with 9 bases between them. The chain's CDR3 is CASSLVWGSEAFF. DNA for the CDR3: TGTGCCAGCAGCTTGGTTTGGGGCTCTGAAGCTTTCTTT.

The chain is built from TRBV5-1 and TRBJ1-1; 9 nucleotides line up with TRBD1. With 3 bases clipped from V and 5 bases from J, the junction kept 2 bases outside the gene matches. The CDR3 consists of 13 residues. The germline CDR1 and CDR2 sequences are SGHRS and YFSETQ. The CDR3 loop is CASSWTGETEAFF. CDR3 nucleotide sequence: TGCGCCAGCAGCTGGACAGGGGAAACTGAAGCTTTCTTT.

V and J are TRBV5-6 and TRBJ1-1; 7 bases align to TRBD1. Germline values: CDR1 SGHDT, CDR2 YYEEEE. The ends lost 1 base at V and 14 bases at J; junction bases unmatched: 14. The CDR3 spans 14 residues. The CDR3 spells CASSLPRTGLAPFF. Written as DNA, the CDR3 is TGTGCCAGCAGCTTGCCTAGGACAGGTCTGGCCCCCTTCTTT. The variable domain in full, completed from reference TRBV5-6 and TRBJ1-1, reads DAGVTQSPTHLIKTRGQQVTLRCSPKSGHDTVSWYQQALGQGPQFIFQYYEEEERQRGNFPDRFSGHQFPNYSSELNVNALLLGDSALYLCASSLPRTGLAPFFGQGTRLTVV.